This note documents a single TCR beta chain sequence. Its target antigen remains unknown. No per-base quality is available; no much larger clone lies one base away. The data belong to a study of T cell repertoires in cytomegalovirus infection (dated by TCRdb to between 2018 and 2020). The study in broad terms: Recently identified HLA-C-restricted CMV epitopes, whose presentation resists viral immunomodulation, were targeted by peptide stimulations together with well-studied HLA-B-restricted epitopes. The HLA type of each donor mattered for the analysis, because public TCR beta signatures pointed to carriage of CMV infection along with the matching HLA type. The study at large found these results: In both this cohort and an independent cohort of a few hundred donors, the cumulative frequency of public TCR beta family members distinguished carriers of CMV infection plus the relevant HLA type. In the ex vivo response, HLA-C-restricted CMV-specific TCR beta clonotypes were dominant, and in two of eight donors the single most frequent clonotype came from this HLA-C-restricted group.

TCRdb shows the sequencer as Illumina HiSeq 1500. TCRdb itself trimmed the public reads at Q25 with fastp, ran MiXCR and retained productive beta chains. One record per CDR3 amino acid sequence lists the most common genes and DNA. Recorded for this sample are 830,000 or so distinct CDR3 sequences; 32% of them occurred a single time. Of the sample, around 12% is held by the ten largest clones. Taken with the paper, the label for treatment or condition translates to: in vitro stimulation with specific CMV peptide epitopes to enrich CMV-specific T cells. The receptor comes from a human donor in good health (CMV status not recorded). Some clones in this sample may be carry-over from other donors' samples. The source was cultured CD8+ T cells from PBMCs, collected from culture after CMV antigen stimulation.

Here is the DNA: TGTGCCAGCAGCATAACGCAGTATTTT. Its coded protein is CASSITQYF. This receptor chain uses TRBV7-9 and TRBJ2-3, with an unclear D gene assignment. In the germline V gene (reference sequence), CDR1 corresponds to SEHNR and CDR2 to FQNEAQ. V loses 5 bases, J loses 9 bases, and the germline ends lie 3 bases apart. Its CDR3 holds 9 amino acids, cysteine through phenylalanine. Here the CDR3 DNA is all that survives: 27 bases in frame from base 1. Reference TRBV7-9 and TRBJ2-3 genes cover what lies past the CDR3, so the full variable domain is DTGVSQNPRHKITKRGQNVTFRCDPISEHNRLYWYRQTLGQGPEFLTYFQNEAQLEKSRLLSDRFSAERPKGSFSTLEIQRTEQGDSAMYLCASSITQYFGPGTRLTVL.